This entry features one T cell receptor beta chain sequence. Its target is unknown. This sample includes further DNA sequences coding for the same CDR3. Germline V gives CDR1 MNHEY, CDR2 SMNVEV (reference sequence). J was trimmed by 4 bases and V by 5 bases; bases with no gene match: 7. This CDR3 is 14 amino acids long. Naive CD8 populations comprised CD45RO-negative cells positively selected for CCR7, excluding terminally differentiated effector memory CD45RA+ cells. Measured with immunoSEQ multiplex PCR; TCRdb has only the in-frame clones, and not every one. The sample consists of 550,000 to 650,000 clones, about 95% of them appearing once. These data are taken from a study of shared clonotypes between healthy human individuals. Study as a whole: Per donor, CD8 memory used one plate, CD8 naive used two, CD4 memory used three and CD4 naive used three. Study-wide results and limits: The sharing of approximately 4.6% of naive CD4 clonotypes was seen across a handful of donors. Memory subsets generally showed lower estimated richness than naive subsets.

Sequences were obtained from naive CD8+ T cells sorted from blood. This sequence joins TRBV27 and TRBJ1-1; 7 bases fit TRBD1. The sequence was obtained from a woman aged 25 to 39 in good health. CDR3: CASSPRTGSTEAFF. The CDR3 DNA is TGTGCCAGCAGTCCCCGGACAGGATCCACTGAAGCTTTCTTT.